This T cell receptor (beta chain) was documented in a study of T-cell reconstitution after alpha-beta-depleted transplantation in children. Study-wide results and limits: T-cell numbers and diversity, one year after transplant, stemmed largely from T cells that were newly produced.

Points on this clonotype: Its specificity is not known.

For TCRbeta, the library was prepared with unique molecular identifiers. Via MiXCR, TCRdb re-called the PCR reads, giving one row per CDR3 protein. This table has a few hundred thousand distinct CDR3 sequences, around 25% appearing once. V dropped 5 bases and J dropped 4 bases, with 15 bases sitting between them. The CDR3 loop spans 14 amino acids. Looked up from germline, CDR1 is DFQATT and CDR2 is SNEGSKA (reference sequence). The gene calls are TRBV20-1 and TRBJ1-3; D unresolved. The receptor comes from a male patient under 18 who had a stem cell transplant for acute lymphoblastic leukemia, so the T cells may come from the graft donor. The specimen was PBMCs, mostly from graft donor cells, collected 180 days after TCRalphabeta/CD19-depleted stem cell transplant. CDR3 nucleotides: TGCAGTGCTGGCCCTAGGGCGCAAGGAAACACCATATATTTT. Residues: CSAGPRAQGNTIYF.